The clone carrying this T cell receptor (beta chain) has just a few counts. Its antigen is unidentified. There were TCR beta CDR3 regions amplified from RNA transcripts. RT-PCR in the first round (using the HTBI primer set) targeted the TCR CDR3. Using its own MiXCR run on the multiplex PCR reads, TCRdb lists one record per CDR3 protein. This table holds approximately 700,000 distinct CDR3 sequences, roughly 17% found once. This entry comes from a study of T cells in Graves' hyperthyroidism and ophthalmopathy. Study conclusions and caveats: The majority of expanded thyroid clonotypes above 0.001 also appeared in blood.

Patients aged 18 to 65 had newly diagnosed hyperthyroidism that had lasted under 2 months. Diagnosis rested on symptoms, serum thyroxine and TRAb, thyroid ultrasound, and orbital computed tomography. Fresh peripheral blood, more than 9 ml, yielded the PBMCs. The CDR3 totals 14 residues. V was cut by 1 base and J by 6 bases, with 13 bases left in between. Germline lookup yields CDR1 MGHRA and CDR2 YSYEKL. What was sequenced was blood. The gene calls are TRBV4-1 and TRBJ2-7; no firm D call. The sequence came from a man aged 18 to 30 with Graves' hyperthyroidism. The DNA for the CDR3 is TGCGCCAGCAGCCAAGCAGGATTCCTTGGCGAGCAGTACTTC. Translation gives CASSQAGFLGEQYF.